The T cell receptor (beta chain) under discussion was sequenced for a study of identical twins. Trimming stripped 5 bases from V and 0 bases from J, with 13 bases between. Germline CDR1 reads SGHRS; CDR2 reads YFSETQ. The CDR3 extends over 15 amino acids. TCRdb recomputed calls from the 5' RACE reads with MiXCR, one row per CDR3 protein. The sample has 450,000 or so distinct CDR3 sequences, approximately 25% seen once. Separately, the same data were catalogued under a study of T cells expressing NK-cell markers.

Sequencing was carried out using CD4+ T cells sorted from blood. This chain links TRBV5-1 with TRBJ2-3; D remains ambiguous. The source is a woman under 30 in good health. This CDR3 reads CASSPQWASTDTQYF. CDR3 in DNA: TGCGCCAGCAGTCCCCAGTGGGCTAGCACAGATACGCAGTATTTT.